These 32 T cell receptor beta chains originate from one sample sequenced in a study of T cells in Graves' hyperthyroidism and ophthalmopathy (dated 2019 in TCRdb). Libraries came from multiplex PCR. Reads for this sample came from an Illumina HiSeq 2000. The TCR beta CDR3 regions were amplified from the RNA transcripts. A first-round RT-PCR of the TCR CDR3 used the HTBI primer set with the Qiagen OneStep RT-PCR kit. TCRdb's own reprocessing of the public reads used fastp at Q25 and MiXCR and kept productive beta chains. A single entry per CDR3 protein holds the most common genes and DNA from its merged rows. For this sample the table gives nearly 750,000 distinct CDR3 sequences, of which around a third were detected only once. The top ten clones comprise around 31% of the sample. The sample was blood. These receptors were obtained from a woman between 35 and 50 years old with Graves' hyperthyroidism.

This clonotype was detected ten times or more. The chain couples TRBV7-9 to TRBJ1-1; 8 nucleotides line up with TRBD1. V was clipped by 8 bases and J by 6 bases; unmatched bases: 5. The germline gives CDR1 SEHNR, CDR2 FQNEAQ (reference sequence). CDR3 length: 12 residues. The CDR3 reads CASADRAAEAFF. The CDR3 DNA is TGTGCCAGCGCGGACAGGGCGGCTGAAGCTTTCTTT. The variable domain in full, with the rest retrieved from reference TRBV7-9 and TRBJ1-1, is DTGVSQNPRHKITKRGQNVTFRCDPISEHNRLYWYRQTLGQGPEFLTYFQNEAQLEKSRLLSDRFSAERPKGSFSTLEIQRTEQGDSAMYLCASADRAAEAFFGQGTRLTVV.

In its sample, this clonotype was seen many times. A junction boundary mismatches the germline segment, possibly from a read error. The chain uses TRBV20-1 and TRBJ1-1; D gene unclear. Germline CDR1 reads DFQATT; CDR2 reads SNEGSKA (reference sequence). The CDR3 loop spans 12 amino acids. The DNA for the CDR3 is TGCAGTGCTCGCCTGCGGTTGACTGAAACTTTCTTT. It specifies CSARLRLTETFF.

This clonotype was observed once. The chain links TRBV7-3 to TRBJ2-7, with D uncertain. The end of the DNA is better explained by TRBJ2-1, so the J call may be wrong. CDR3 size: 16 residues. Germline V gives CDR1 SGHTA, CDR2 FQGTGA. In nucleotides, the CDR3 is TGTGCCAGCAGCTTAAGAAGTCCTAGTCAAGCGAATGAGCAGTTCTTC. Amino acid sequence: CASSLRSPSQANEQFF.

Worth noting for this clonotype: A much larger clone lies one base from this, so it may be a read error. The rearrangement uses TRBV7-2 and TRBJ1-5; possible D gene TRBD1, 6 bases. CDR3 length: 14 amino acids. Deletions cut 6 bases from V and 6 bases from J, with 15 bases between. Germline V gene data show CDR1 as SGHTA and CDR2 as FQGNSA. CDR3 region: CASRGYRDRQPQHF. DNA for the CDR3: TGTGCCAGCAGGGGCTACAGGGATCGTCAGCCCCAGCATTTT.

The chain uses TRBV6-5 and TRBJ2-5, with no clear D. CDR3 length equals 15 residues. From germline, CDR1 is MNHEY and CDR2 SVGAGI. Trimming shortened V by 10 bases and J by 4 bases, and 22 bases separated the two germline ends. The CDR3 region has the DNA TGTGCCACCGAGGAGTCGGTTCGGCAAGGAGAGACCCAGTACTTC. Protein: CATEESVRQGETQYF.

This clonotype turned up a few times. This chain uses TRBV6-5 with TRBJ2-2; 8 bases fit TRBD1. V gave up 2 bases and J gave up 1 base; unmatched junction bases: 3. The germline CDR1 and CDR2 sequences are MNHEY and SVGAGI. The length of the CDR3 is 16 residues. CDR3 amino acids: CASSYIGTGNTGELFF. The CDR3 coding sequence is TGTGCCAGCAGTTACATAGGGACAGGGAACACCGGGGAGCTGTTTTTT.

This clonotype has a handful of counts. In DNA form, the CDR3 reads TGTGCCAGCAGTTCGGCGGGGTCCGACTATGGCTACACCTTC. Amino acid sequence: CASSSAGSDYGYTF. The V call is TRBV27, the J call TRBJ1-2; D unclear. This CDR3 has 14 residues. Germline V gives CDR1 MNHEY, CDR2 SMNVEV (reference sequence). Trimming left V 4 bases short and J 3 bases short, with 12 bases between.

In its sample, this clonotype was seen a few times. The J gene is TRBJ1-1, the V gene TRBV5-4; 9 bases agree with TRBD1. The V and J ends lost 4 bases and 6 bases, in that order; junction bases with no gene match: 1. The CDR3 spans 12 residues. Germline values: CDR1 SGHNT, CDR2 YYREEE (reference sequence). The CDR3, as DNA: TGTGCCAGCAGCGGGACAGGGCCTGAAGCTTTCTTT. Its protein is CASSGTGPEAFF.

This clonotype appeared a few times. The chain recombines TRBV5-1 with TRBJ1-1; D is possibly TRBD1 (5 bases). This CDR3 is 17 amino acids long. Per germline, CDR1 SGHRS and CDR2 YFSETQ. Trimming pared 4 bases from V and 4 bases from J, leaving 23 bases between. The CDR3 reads CASSQLGDDRVGTEAFF. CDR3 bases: TGCGCCAGCAGCCAATTGGGGGATGATCGAGTTGGCACTGAAGCTTTCTTT.

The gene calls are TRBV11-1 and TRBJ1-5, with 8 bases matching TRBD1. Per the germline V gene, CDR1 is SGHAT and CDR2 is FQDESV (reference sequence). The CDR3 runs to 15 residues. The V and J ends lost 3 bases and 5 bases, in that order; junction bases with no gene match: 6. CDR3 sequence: CASSFRGTGDQPQHF. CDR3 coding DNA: TGTGCCAGCAGCTTCCGAGGGACAGGCGATCAGCCCCAGCATTTT.

Here the CDR3 DNA reads TGTGCCAGCACCGACAGGGGAAGCAATCAGCCCCAGCATTTT. This sequence encodes CASTDRGSNQPQHF. The chain has TRBV6-5 and TRBJ1-5, with 8 nucleotides matching TRBD1. The CDR3 is 14 residues long. The germline CDR1 and CDR2 sequences are MNHEY and SVGAGI. J gave up 1 base and V 7 bases, and 3 bases lay outside the gene matches.

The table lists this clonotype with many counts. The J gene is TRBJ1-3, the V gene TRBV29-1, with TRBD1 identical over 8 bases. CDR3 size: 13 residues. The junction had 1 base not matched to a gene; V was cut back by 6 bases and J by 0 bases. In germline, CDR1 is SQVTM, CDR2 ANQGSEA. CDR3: CSVRGPSGNTIYF. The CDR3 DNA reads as TGCAGCGTCAGGGGGCCCTCTGGAAACACCATATATTTT. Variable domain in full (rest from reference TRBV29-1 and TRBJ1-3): SAVISQKPSRDICQRGTSLTIQCQVDSQVTMMFWYRQQPGQSLTLIATANQGSEATYESGFVIDKFPISRPNLTFSTLTVSNMSPEDSSIYLCSVRGPSGNTIYFGEGSWLTVV.

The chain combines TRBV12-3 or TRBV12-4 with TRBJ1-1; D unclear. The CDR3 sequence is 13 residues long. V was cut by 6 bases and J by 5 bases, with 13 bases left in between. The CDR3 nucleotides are TGTGCCAGCAGCCCCTTGCTGGGAACTGAAGCTTTCTTT. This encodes CASSPLLGTEAFF.

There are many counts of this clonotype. The CDR3 loop reads CASSVAEQGSSPLHF. DNA for the CDR3: TGTGCCAGCAGCGTAGCTGAACAGGGTAGTTCACCCCTCCACTTT. The rearrangement joins TRBV9 to TRBJ1-6; weak D call: TRBD1 (6 bases). The length of the CDR3 is 15 residues. V lost 0 bases to trimming and J lost 9 bases, with 13 bases between them. The germline CDR1 and CDR2 sequences are SGDLS and YYNGEE.

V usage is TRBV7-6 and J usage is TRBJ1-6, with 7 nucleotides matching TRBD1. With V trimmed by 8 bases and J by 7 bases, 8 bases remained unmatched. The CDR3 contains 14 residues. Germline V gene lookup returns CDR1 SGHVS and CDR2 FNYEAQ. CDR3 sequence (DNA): TGTGCCAGCTCGCGACAGGACAGGAATTCACCCCTCCACTTT. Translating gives CASSRQDRNSPLHF.

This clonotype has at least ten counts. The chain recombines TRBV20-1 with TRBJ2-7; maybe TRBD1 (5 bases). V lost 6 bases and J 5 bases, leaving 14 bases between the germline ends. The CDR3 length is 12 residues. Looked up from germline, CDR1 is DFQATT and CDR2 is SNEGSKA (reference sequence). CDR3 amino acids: CSAQKQGDEQYF. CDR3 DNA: TGCAGTGCACAAAAACAAGGGGACGAGCAGTACTTC.

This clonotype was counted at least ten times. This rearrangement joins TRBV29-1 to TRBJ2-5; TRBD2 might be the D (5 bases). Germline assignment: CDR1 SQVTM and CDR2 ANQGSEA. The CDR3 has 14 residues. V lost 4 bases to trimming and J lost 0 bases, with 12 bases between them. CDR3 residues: CSVVLREYQETQYF. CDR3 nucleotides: TGCAGCGTTGTCCTTAGGGAGTACCAAGAGACCCAGTACTTC.

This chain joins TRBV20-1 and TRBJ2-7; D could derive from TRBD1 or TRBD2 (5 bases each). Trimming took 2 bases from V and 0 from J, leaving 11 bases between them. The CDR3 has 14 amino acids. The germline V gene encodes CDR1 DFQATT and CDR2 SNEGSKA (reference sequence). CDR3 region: CSARSRDHSYEQYF. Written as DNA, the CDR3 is TGCAGTGCTAGATCCCGGGACCACTCCTACGAGCAGTACTTC.

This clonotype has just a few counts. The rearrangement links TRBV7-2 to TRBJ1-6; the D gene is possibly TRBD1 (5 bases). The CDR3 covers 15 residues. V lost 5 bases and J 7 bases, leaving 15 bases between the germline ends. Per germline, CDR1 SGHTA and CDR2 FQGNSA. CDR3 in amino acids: CASSPEGQGNSPLHF. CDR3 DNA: TGTGCCAGCAGCCCCGAGGGGCAGGGAAATTCACCCCTCCACTTT.

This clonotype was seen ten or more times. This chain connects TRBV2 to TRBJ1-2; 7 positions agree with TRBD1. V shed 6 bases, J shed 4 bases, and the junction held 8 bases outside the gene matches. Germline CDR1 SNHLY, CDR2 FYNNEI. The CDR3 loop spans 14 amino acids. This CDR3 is CASRTGTAAYGYTF. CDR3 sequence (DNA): TGTGCCAGCAGGACCGGGACAGCCGCCTATGGCTACACCTTC.

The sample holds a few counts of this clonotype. CDR3 sequence reads: CSVVQLGGSTEAFF. CDR3 nucleotide sequence: TGCAGTGTCGTTCAGCTGGGAGGGAGCACTGAAGCTTTCTTT. The chain couples TRBV20-1 to TRBJ1-1; D call uncertain. The V gene lost 7 bases and the J gene lost 4 bases, with 19 bases spanning the gap. The germline CDR1 and CDR2 sequences are DFQATT and SNEGSKA (reference sequence). CDR3 length: 14 amino acids.

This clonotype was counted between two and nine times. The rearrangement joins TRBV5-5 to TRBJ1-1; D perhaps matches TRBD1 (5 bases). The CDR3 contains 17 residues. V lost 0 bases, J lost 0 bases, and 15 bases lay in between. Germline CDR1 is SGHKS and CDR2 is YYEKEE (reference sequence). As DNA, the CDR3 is TGTGCCAGCAGCTTGGGGGACTCGGGGGAACTGAACACTGAAGCTTTCTTT. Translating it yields CASSLGDSGELNTEAFF.

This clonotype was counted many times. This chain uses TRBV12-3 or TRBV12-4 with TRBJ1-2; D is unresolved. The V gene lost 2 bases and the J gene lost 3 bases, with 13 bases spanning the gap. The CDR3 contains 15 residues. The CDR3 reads CASSLWPAQDYGYTF. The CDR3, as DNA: TGTGCCAGCAGTTTATGGCCCGCGCAAGACTATGGCTACACCTTC.

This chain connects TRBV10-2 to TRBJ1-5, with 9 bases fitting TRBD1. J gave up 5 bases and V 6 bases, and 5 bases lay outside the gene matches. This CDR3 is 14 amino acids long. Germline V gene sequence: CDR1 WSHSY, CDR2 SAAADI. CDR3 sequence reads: CASRGTGYDQPQHF. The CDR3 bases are TGCGCCAGCAGGGGGACAGGGTATGATCAGCCCCAGCATTTT.

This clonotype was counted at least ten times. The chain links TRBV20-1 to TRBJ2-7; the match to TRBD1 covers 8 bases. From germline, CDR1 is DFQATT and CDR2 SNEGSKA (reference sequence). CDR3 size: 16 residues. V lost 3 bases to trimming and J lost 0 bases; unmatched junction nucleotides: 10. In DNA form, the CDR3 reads TGCAGTGCTAGCCCCGGGACAGGCTTGAGCTCCTACGAGCAGTACTTC. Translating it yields CSASPGTGLSSYEQYF.

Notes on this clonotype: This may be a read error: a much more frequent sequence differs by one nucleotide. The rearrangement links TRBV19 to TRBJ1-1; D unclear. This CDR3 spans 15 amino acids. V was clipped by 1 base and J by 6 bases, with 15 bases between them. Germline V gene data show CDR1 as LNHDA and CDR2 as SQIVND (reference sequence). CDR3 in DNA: TGTGCCAGTAGTATAGGTCCGGGTAGGCCCGCTGAAGCTTTCTTT. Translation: CASSIGPGRPAEAFF.

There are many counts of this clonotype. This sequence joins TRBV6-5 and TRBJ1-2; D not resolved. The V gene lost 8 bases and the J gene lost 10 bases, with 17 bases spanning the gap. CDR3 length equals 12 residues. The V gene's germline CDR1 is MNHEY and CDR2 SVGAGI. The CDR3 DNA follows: TGTGCCAGCCGCGCACCGGCTCTTGCCTACACCTTC. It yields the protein CASRAPALAYTF.

CDR3 sequence reads: CASSLQTGLSNQPQHF. The CDR3 bases are TGTGCCAGCAGCCTCCAGACAGGCCTTAGCAATCAGCCCCAGCATTTT. The chain recombines TRBV7-2 with TRBJ1-5; the D gene is possibly TRBD1 (6 bases). Germline-derived CDR1 and CDR2 are SGHTA and FQGNSA. V gave up 5 bases and J gave up 0 bases, with 14 bases separating them. This CDR3 is built from 16 residues.

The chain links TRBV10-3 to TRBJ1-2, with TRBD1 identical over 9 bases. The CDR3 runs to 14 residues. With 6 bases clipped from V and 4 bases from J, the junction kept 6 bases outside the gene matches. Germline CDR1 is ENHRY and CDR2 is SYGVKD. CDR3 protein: CAIRRGQGVYGYTF. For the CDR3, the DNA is TGTGCCATCAGAAGGGGACAGGGTGTCTATGGCTACACCTTC.

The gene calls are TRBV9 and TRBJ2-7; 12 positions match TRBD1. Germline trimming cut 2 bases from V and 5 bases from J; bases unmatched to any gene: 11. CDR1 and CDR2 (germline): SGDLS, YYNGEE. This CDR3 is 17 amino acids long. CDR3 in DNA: TGTGCCAGCAGCGTTTTTACCGGGACAGGGGGCTGGGACGAGCAGTACTTC. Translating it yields CASSVFTGTGGWDEQYF.

CDR3 DNA: TGTGCCTGGAGGGGGGACTCCTCCTATGGCTACACCTTC. Translating gives CAWRGDSSYGYTF. The chain has TRBV30 and TRBJ1-2; perhaps TRBD1 as D (5 bases). Trimming cost V 3 bases and J 4 bases, with 12 bases left between them. Germline lookup yields CDR1 GTSNPN and CDR2 SVGIG (reference sequence). The CDR3 sequence is 13 residues long.

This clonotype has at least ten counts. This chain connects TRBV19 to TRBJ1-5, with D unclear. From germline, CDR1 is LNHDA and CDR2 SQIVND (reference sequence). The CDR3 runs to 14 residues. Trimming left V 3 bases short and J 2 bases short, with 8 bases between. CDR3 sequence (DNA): TGTGCCAGTAGTATCTTCCTTGGCAATCAGCCCCAGCATTTT. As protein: CASSIFLGNQPQHF.